The next 2 T cell receptor beta chains were all read from a single sample in a study of cytomegalovirus exposure and HLA in healthy donors. It was with 60 Vbeta and 13 Jbeta primers that the PCR ran. Assay used: immunoSEQ multiplex PCR; TCRdb lists only in-frame clones, some missing. The sample holds 55,000 to 80,000 clones, about 65% seen once. Sequences were obtained from PBMCs. The receptor source for this set is a woman aged 25 to 39 in good health and CMV-seronegative.

The chain recombines TRBV4-3 with TRBJ2-5; 13 bases map to TRBD2. The CDR3 is made up of 16 amino acids. V lost 3 bases to trimming and J lost 3 bases; unmatched junction nucleotides: 4. The germline CDR1 and CDR2 sequences are LGHNA and YSLEER. The CDR3, as DNA: TGCGCCAGCAGCCACCCAGGGACTAGCGGGGAAGAGACCCAGTACTTC. This gives the protein CASSHPGTSGEETQYF.

The chain combines TRBV29-1 with TRBJ1-2; TRBD1 might be the D (5 bases). The V gene lost 3 bases and the J gene lost 0 bases, with 8 bases spanning the gap. Germline CDR1 is SQVTM and CDR2 is ANQGSEA. The CDR3 is 13 amino acids. CDR3 loop: CSVEEGANYGYTF. CDR3 DNA sequence: TGCAGCGTTGAGGAAGGGGCTAACTATGGCTACACCTTC.